This TCR beta chain was sequenced for a study of blood T cells in healthy people across ages. The CDR3 is 16 residues long. This clonotype was seen only a few times. Antigen: not known. PCR was performed a second time for about 7 to 12 cycles using a sample-barcoded 5' primer and a J-beta primer mix. A 12-random-nucleotide template-switch adaptor tagged each cDNA molecule. TCRdb passed the 5' RACE reads through MiXCR, listing each CDR3 protein once. The table has roughly 1.5 million distinct CDR3 sequences, roughly 43% seen once. Study-wide results and caveats: Older age went with lower TCR beta diversity per million T cells, in a roughly linear way.

The sequence was obtained from a woman between 18 and 29 years old in good health. The chain combines TRBV21-1 with TRBJ1-2. TRBV21-1 is a pseudogene segment. Sequencing input: blood. This CDR3 is CASSKGRLPNNYGYTF. The CDR3 DNA sequence: TGTGCCAGCAGCAAAGGTCGCCTCCCCAATAACTATGGCTACACCTTC.